Listed below are T cell receptor beta chains from one sample, sequenced in a study of OX40 agonist ivuxolimab in advanced cancers. Libraries were prepared by immunoSEQ multiplex PCR; TCRdb keeps only in-frame clonotypes and omits some of them. The sample shows 100,000 to 150,000 clones, 85% to 95% of them seen only once. Sequencing was performed on CD4+ or CD8+ T cells sorted from blood, taken in a trial of the OX40 agonist ivuxolimab. These TCRs come from an adult with an advanced solid tumor such as melanoma, head and neck, liver or kidney cancer. Both conserved end residues are part of each CDR3. A D gene is named only where the DNA matches it firmly. Expanded clones are given a class, and other clones once, few, many or no size at all.

d_call	j_call	clone_size	v_call	cdr3_aa	cdr3_nt
TRBD2	TRBJ2-1	.	TRBV6-5	CASSQREAYNEQFF	TGTGCCAGCAGTCAGCGGGAGGCCTACAATGAGCAGTTCTTC
TRBD2	TRBJ2-7	.	TRBV11-3	CASSSTPRTSSSYEQYF	TGTGCCAGCAGCTCAACCCCCCGGACTAGCAGTTCCTACGAGCAGTACTTC
.	TRBJ2-2	.	TRBV6-4	CASSVGGVGNTGELFF	TGTGCCAGCAGTGTCGGAGGGGTCGGAAACACCGGGGAGCTGTTTTTT
.	TRBJ2-7	.	TRBV7-5	CARSLVRGEQYF	TGTGCCAGAAGCTTAGTAAGGGGCGAGCAGTACTTC
TRBD1	TRBJ1-2	.	TRBV29-1	CSVGDRGRDGYTF	TGCAGCGTTGGAGACAGGGGGCGGGATGGCTACACCTTC
.	TRBJ2-7	once	TRBV29-1	CSVENAGFYEQYF	TGCAGCGTTGAAAACGCAGGGTTCTACGAGCAGTACTTC
.	TRBJ2-7	.	TRBV9	CASSVDVYEQYF	TGTGCCAGCAGCGTAGACGTGTACGAGCAGTACTTC
.	TRBJ1-5	.	TRBV28	CASSLVQLNQPQHF	TGTGCCAGCAGTTTGGTCCAGTTAAATCAGCCCCAGCATTTT
.	TRBJ2-5	.	TRBV5-1	CASSLAGGYQETQYF	TGCGCCAGCAGCTTGGCAGGGGGGTACCAAGAGACCCAGTACTTC
.	TRBJ1-2	.	TRBV6-5	CASSPDSGYTF	TGTGCCAGCAGTCCGGACTCTGGCTACACCTTC
TRBD2	TRBJ2-5	.	TRBV6-1	CASSEVGTSGRLGETQYF	TGTGCCAGCAGTGAAGTCGGGACTAGCGGGAGGTTAGGGGAGACCCAGTACTTC
.	TRBJ1-2	.	TRBV5-1	CASSPGTYDGYTF	TGCGCCAGCAGCCCAGGGACGTACGATGGCTACACCTTC
TRBD2	TRBJ2-3	.	TRBV11-3	CASSWTSGSADTQYF	TGTGCCAGCAGCTGGACTAGCGGGAGCGCAGATACGCAGTATTTT
.	TRBJ2-7	.	TRBV28	CASKATGLISYEQYF	TGTGCCAGCAAAGCGACGGGACTGATATCCTACGAGCAGTACTTC
TRBD1	TRBJ2-3	.	TRBV18	CASSRGTGGGDTQYF	TGTGCCAGCTCACGCGGGACAGGGGGAGGAGATACGCAGTATTTT
TRBD1	TRBJ2-7	.	TRBV19	CASRTTGGSGYEQYF	TGTGCCAGTAGGACCACAGGGGGTAGTGGATACGAGCAGTACTTC
TRBD1	TRBJ1-1	.	TRBV19	CASRTGDISKAFF	TGTGCCAGTAGGACAGGGGACATTTCTAAAGCTTTCTTT
TRBD1	TRBJ2-7	.	TRBV5-6	CASSLKDRGLRPPAHEQYF	TGTGCCAGCAGCTTAAAGGACAGGGGGCTTAGGCCCCCCGCACACGAGCAGTACTTC
.	TRBJ2-1	.	TRBV27	CASRGRTTYNEQFF	TGTGCCAGCAGAGGCCGCACCACCTACAATGAGCAGTTCTTC
TRBD1	TRBJ1-2	.	TRBV7-9	CASSLSRDRNYGYTF	TGTGCCAGCAGCTTATCACGGGACAGGAACTATGGCTACACCTTC
.	TRBJ2-3	.	TRBV30	CASGPVEDTQYF	TGTGCCTCTGGTCCGGTTGAAGATACGCAGTATTTT
.	TRBJ1-2	few	TRBV6-5	CASSYEQSYGYTF	TGTGCCAGCAGTTACGAGCAGTCCTATGGCTACACCTTC
.	TRBJ2-7	few	TRBV2	CASSEPTDMTYEQYF	TGTGCCAGCAGTGAACCGACAGACATGACCTACGAGCAGTACTTC
.	TRBJ2-5	.	TRBV19	CASRQRGGQETQYF	TGTGCCAGTAGACAAAGGGGGGGCCAAGAGACCCAGTACTTC
TRBD1	TRBJ1-1	.	TRBV9	CASSVGQGKTEAFF	TGTGCCAGCAGCGTAGGACAGGGAAAGACTGAAGCTTTCTTT
TRBD1	TRBJ2-2	.	TRBV9	CASSTWTGQLPGELFF	TGTGCCAGCAGCACATGGACAGGTCAGCTCCCGGGGGAGCTGTTTTTT
TRBD1	TRBJ1-4	.	TRBV28	CASLGRDRVEKLFF	TGTGCCAGCCTCGGGAGGGACAGGGTTGAAAAACTGTTTTTT
.	TRBJ2-3	once	TRBV25-1	CASSDGGVKRADTQYF	TGTGCCAGCAGTGATGGAGGAGTCAAAAGGGCAGATACGCAGTATTTT
.	TRBJ2-1	.	TRBV19	CASSRYLGNEQFF	TGTGCCAGTAGTAGATATCTAGGAAATGAGCAGTTCTTC
TRBD2	TRBJ2-3	.	TRBV12-5	CASGLGASGGTDTQYF	TGTGCTAGTGGTTTGGGAGCTAGCGGGGGAACAGATACGCAGTATTTT
.	TRBJ2-6	.	TRBV7-3	CASSLMSVSGANVLTF	TGTGCCAGCAGCTTAATGTCAGTCTCTGGGGCCAACGTCCTGACTTTC
.	TRBJ2-3	once	TRBV7-2	CASSKPQGRDTQYF	TGTGCCAGCAGCAAACCCCAGGGTCGAGATACGCAGTATTTT
TRBD1	TRBJ2-2	.	TRBV5-1	CASSLEAGGTGELFF	TGCGCCAGCAGCTTGGAGGCAGGGGGCACCGGGGAGCTGTTTTTT